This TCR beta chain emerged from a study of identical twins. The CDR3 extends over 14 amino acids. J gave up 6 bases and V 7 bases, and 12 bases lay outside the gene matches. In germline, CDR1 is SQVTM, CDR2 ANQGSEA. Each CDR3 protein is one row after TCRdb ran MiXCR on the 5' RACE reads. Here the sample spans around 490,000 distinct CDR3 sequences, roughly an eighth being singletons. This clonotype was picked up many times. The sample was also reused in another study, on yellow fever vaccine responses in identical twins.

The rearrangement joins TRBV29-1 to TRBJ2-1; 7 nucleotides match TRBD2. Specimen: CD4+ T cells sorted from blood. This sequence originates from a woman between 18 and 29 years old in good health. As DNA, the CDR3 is TGCAGCGCAAGGCGGGGGATTGGTCCCAATGAGCAGTTCTTC. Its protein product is CSARRGIGPNEQFF.